This TCR beta chain was documented in a study of blood T cell repertoires in COVID-19. Across the whole study: PBMCs, B-cell-depleted T cells, or T cells were the source of the cDNA or gDNA that made up the material.

Sequenced by immunoSEQ multiplex PCR; TCRdb stores in-frame clones only, minus some. The profile shows 350,000 to 400,000 clones, around 90% of them singletons. The V gene lost 4 bases and the J gene lost 8 bases, with 10 bases spanning the gap. Germline-derived CDR1 and CDR2 are KGHDR and SFDVKD. This CDR3 comprises 12 residues. The receptor's source is a woman aged 25 to 39 with COVID-19, enrolled during active disease. This rearrangement joins TRBV24-1 to TRBJ1-2; D may be TRBD1 (6 bases). Source material: peripheral blood. Here the CDR3 DNA reads TGTGCCACCAGTGACCCAGACAGGGGCTACACCTTC. This codes for CATSDPDRGYTF.